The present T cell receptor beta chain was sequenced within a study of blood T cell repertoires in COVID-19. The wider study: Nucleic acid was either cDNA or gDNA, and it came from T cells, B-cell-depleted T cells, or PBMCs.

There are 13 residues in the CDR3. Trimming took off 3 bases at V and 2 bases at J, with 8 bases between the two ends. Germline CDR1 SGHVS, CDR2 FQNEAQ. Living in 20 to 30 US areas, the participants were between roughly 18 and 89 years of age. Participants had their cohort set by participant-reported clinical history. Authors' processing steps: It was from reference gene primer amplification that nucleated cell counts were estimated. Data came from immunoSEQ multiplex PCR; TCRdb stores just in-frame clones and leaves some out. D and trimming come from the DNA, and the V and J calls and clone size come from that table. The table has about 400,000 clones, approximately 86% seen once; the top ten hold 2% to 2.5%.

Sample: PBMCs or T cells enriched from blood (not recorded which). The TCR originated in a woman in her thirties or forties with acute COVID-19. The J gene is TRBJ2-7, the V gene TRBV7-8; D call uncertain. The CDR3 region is CASSLPGAYEQYF. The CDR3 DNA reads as TGTGCCAGCAGCTTGCCAGGCGCCTACGAGCAGTACTTC.